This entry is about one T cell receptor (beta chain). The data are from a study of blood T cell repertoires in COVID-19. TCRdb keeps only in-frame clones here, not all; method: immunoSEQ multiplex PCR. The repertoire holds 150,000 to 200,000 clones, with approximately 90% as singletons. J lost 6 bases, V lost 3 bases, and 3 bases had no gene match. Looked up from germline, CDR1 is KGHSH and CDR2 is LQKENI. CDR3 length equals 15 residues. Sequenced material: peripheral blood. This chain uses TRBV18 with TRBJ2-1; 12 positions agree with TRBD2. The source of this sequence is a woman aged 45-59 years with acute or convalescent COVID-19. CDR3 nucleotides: TGTGCCAGCTCACCGACTAGCGGGGGTGGCAATGAGCAGTTCTTC. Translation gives CASSPTSGGGNEQFF.